This T cell receptor beta chain comes out of a study of blood T cell repertoires in COVID-19. About the study: Material from acute and convalescent COVID-19 was sourced from the United States, Italy and Spain. The analysed material was cDNA or gDNA that came from T cells, B-cell-depleted T cells, or PBMCs.

This CDR3 region has 19 residues. Germline CDR1 reads SGHNT; CDR2 reads YYREEE (reference sequence). V lost 5 bases and J lost 5; bases outside the gene matches: 15. In the original workflow: Amplification with reference gene primers provided the estimates of nucleated cell counts. Repertoires were generated with immunoSEQ multiplex PCR, while TCRdb's copy carries only in-frame clones and drops some. The D gene and trimming were derived from the DNA, and the V and J assignments and clone size from that table. Among about 160,000 clones listed, about 90% were seen once. This chain connects TRBV5-4 to TRBJ2-5, with 16 nucleotides matching TRBD2. The receptor comes from a woman aged 55-70 years with active or convalescent COVID-19. Sequences were obtained from peripheral blood. The CDR3 DNA reads as TGTGCCAGCAGTAAGGGGACGGCGGGACTAGCGGGGGGGAAGGAGACCCAGTACTTC. Translated, it gives CASSKGTAGLAGGKETQYF.